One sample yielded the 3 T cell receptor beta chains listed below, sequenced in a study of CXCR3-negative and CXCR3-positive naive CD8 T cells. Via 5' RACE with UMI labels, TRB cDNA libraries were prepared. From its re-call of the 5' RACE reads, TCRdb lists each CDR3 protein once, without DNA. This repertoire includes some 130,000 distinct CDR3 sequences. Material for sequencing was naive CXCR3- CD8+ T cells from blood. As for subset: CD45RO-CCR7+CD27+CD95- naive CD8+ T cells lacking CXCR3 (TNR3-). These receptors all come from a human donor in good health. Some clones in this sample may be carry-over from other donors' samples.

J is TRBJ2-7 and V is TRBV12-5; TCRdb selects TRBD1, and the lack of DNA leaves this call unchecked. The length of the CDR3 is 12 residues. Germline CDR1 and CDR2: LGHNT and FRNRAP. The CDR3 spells CASGPGTYEQYF.

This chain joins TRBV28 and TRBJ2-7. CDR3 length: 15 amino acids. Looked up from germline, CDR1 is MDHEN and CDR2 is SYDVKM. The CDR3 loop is CASSTIPGTTYEQYF.

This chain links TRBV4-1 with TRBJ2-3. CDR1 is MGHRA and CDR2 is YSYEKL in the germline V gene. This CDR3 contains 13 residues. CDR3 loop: CASSPYSVDTQYF.